Sequencing of this TCR beta chain was carried out in a study of monozygotic twins with inflammatory bowel disease. TCRalpha and TCRbeta cDNA went through two nested PCRs of around 15 and 9 cycles. For each CDR3 protein, TCRdb gives one entry from its re-call of the 5' RACE reads, without DNA. The table lists just under 45,000 distinct CDR3 sequences. Germline assignment: CDR1 DFQATT and CDR2 SNEGSKA (reference sequence). The CDR3 is 16 amino acids. Material for sequencing was blood. The source is a human donor with ulcerative colitis or Crohn's disease, or a healthy co-twin of an affected twin (not recorded which). The chain has TRBV20-1 and TRBJ1-5. This CDR3 reads CSARETAGIRNQPQHF.